The 26 T cell receptor beta chains listed next were all sequenced from one sample in a study of OX40 agonist ivuxolimab in advanced cancers. Libraries were prepared through the immunoSEQ multiplex PCR assay. TCRdb took this table from immuneACCESS and kept in-frame rearrangements with V and J called. Such tables lack part of the clones; where checked against another copy, unresolved V genes explain under half of the gap, and the rest is unexplained. This sample has more than 55,000 clones in its table, and just over 85% of those were observed once. 1.2% of the sample is in the top ten clones. The material was CD4+ or CD8+ T cells sorted from blood, obtained in a trial of the OX40 agonist ivuxolimab. These receptors were collected from an adult with an advanced solid tumor such as melanoma, head and neck, liver or kidney cancer.

The chain employs TRBV5-5 and TRBJ1-4, with a weak D call TRBD1 (5 bases). CDR1 and CDR2 (germline): SGHKS, YYEKEE (reference sequence). The V end lost 0 bases, the J end lost 4 bases, and 10 bases lay between the germline ends. CDR3 length: 15 amino acids. CDR3 in amino acids: CASSLGSGSNEKLFF. CDR3 bases: TGTGCCAGCAGCTTGGGTTCAGGGAGTAATGAAAAACTGTTTTTT.

V gene TRBV6-1 combines with J gene TRBJ2-7; D remains ambiguous. In germline, CDR1 is MNHNS, CDR2 SASEGT. This CDR3 spans 13 amino acids. The V end lost 6 bases, the J end lost 2 bases, and 11 bases lay between the germline ends. CDR3 nucleotide sequence: TGTGCCAGCAGGGCCAATACCCCCTACGAGCAGTACTTC. Amino acid sequence: CASRANTPYEQYF.

This clone was counted once. The V gene is TRBV19, the J gene TRBJ2-3, with 10 bases lining up with TRBD1. The length of the CDR3 is 19 residues. Germline values: CDR1 LNHDA, CDR2 SQIVND (reference sequence). V lost 0 bases to trimming and J lost 1 base; unmatched junction nucleotides: 10. The CDR3 spells CASSIDPAGGTGGTDTQYF. For the CDR3, the DNA is TGTGCCAGTAGTATAGATCCGGCCGGAGGGACAGGGGGCACAGATACGCAGTATTTT.

This chain connects TRBV4-2 to TRBJ1-1; possible D gene TRBD1, 5 bases. Germline V gene lookup returns CDR1 LGHNA and CDR2 YNFKEQ. The CDR3 runs to 15 residues. The V gene lost 0 bases and the J gene lost 3 bases, with 11 bases spanning the gap. The CDR3 spells CASSQDRGDDTEAFF. The DNA of the CDR3 is TGTGCCAGCAGCCAAGATAGGGGAGACGACACTGAAGCTTTCTTT.

This clone was seen just once. V and J are TRBV7-8 and TRBJ2-3, with D maybe TRBD2 (8 bases). CDR1 is SGHVS, CDR2 FQNEAQ, per germline. Trimming stripped 4 bases from V and 6 bases from J, with 17 bases between. This CDR3 contains 15 residues. The CDR3: CASSSREGASDTQYF. The CDR3, as DNA: TGTGCCAGCAGCTCCCGGGAGGGGGCGTCCGATACGCAGTATTTT.

The rearrangement links TRBV7-9 to TRBJ1-1, with no clear D. V was trimmed by 5 bases and J by 4 bases, leaving 11 bases between them. Germline V lookup: CDR1 SEHNR, CDR2 FQNEAQ (reference sequence). The CDR3 length is 13 residues. CDR3 loop: CASSLNTITEAFF. The CDR3 region has the DNA TGTGCCAGCAGCCTCAATACTATCACTGAAGCTTTCTTT. Complete variable domain (other parts from reference TRBV7-9 and TRBJ1-1): DTGVSQNPRHKITKRGQNVTFRCDPISEHNRLYWYRQTLGQGPEFLTYFQNEAQLEKSRLLSDRFSAERPKGSFSTLEIQRTEQGDSAMYLCASSLNTITEAFFGQGTRLTVV.

The chain has TRBV9 and TRBJ2-7, with D perhaps matching TRBD1 (6 bases). Per germline, CDR1 SGDLS and CDR2 YYNGEE. Between the trimmed V and J ends, which lost 4 bases and 5 bases, there was a span of 22 bases. The CDR3 sequence is 16 residues long. CDR3 in DNA: TGTGCCAGCAGCCCCCTTGGGGACAAGAGTATCCACGAGCAGTACTTC. This encodes CASSPLGDKSIHEQYF. Looking up the rest from reference TRBV9 and TRBJ2-7 gives the full variable domain: DSGVTQTPKHLITATGQRVTLRCSPRSGDLSVYWYQQSLDQGLQFLIQYYNGEERAKGNILERFSAQQFPDLHSELNLSSLELGDSALYFCASSPLGDKSIHEQYFGPGTRLTVT.

This clone was counted a few times. The CDR3 nucleotides are TGTGCCAGCAGTTTAAACAGGGCAGGTCAGCCCCAGCATTTT. Translating it yields CASSLNRAGQPQHF. This chain connects TRBV28 to TRBJ1-5; possible D gene TRBD1, 6 bases. The CDR3 is made up of 14 amino acids. Germline CDR1 reads MDHEN; CDR2 reads SYDVKM. V lost 2 bases and J 6 bases, leaving 11 bases between the germline ends.

The chain has TRBV29-1 and TRBJ2-3; the D is unclear. This CDR3 contains 14 residues. The germline V and J ends were trimmed by 1 base and 0 bases, with 8 bases remaining between them. Looked up from germline, CDR1 is SQVTM and CDR2 is ANQGSEA. CDR3 region: CSVEARVSTDTQYF. The CDR3 DNA sequence: TGCAGCGTTGAAGCCCGAGTTAGCACAGATACGCAGTATTTT.

The genes are TRBV6-1 and TRBJ1-5; D is unclear. V lost 1 base and J lost 4, with 14 bases in between. In germline, CDR1 is MNHNS, CDR2 SASEGT. This CDR3 has 16 amino acids. For the CDR3, the DNA is TGTGCCAGCAGTGAAGGAGGAACCCCTAGGAATCAGCCCCAGCATTTT. Translated, it gives CASSEGGTPRNQPQHF.

This rearrangement joins TRBV7-3 to TRBJ2-2; D is uncertain. Germline V lookup: CDR1 SGHTA, CDR2 FQGTGA. Between the trimmed V and J ends, which lost 5 bases and 5 bases, there was a span of 9 bases. There are 13 residues in the CDR3. The CDR3 sequence is CASSPARTGELFF. For the CDR3, the DNA is TGTGCCAGCAGCCCCGCTAGGACCGGGGAGCTGTTTTTT.

The chain employs TRBV5-1 and TRBJ2-7; D tentatively fits TRBD1 or TRBD2 (5 bases each). CDR1 and CDR2 (germline): SGHRS, YFSETQ. V gave up 0 bases and J gave up 6 bases, with 10 bases separating them. The CDR3 contains 13 residues. The CDR3, as DNA: TGCGCCAGCAGCTTGGCCGGGGACCGCGAGCAGTACTTC. Translating it yields CASSLAGDREQYF.

This clone was found once. The V call is TRBV6-5, the J call TRBJ2-7; 9 bases are shared with TRBD1. The V gene end was trimmed by 2 bases and the J gene end by 7 bases; junction bases not matched to a gene: 9. The CDR3 has 15 amino acids. Germline CDR1 MNHEY, CDR2 SVGAGI. The CDR3 DNA sequence: TGTGCCAGCAGTTACCAACTCGGGACAGGGAGAGAGCAGTACTTC. Encoded protein: CASSYQLGTGREQYF.

This chain connects TRBV6-5 to TRBJ2-1; 12 bases agree with TRBD1. Germline trimming cut 5 bases from V and 8 bases from J; bases unmatched to any gene: 7. The V gene's germline CDR1 is MNHEY and CDR2 SVGAGI. This CDR3 is 15 amino acids long. The CDR3 protein is CASSQSGTGGDEQFF. CDR3 bases: TGTGCCAGCAGTCAATCCGGGACAGGGGGCGATGAGCAGTTCTTC.

This clone was recorded a few times. The CDR3 coding sequence is TGCGCCAGCAGCCGCGGGGCGACTTGGGGAAATGAGCAGTTCTTC. Encoded protein: CASSRGATWGNEQFF. The chain links TRBV5-1 to TRBJ2-1; D is perhaps TRBD2 (6 bases). Trimming stripped 4 bases from V and 7 bases from J, with 18 bases between. This CDR3 has 15 residues. Per germline, CDR1 SGHRS and CDR2 YFSETQ.

The chain has TRBV11-3 and TRBJ2-7; a possible D gene is TRBD2 (6 bases). CDR3 size: 13 residues. Germline CDR1 reads SGHNT; CDR2 reads YENEEA. The V end lost 4 bases, the J end lost 4 bases, and 11 bases lay between the germline ends. CDR3 DNA sequence: TGTGCCAGCAGCTCCGGTAGCGGATACGAGCAGTACTTC. Protein product: CASSSGSGYEQYF.

This sequence joins TRBV18 and TRBJ1-5; D remains unclear. CDR1 and CDR2 from the germline V gene are KGHSH and LQKENI. This CDR3 has 13 amino acids. V lost 2 bases to trimming and J lost 3 bases, with 5 bases between them. CDR3 protein: CASSPAINQPQHF. The DNA of the CDR3 is TGTGCCAGCTCACCAGCGATCAATCAGCCCCAGCATTTT.

The CDR3 nucleotides are TGTGCCAGCAGCAACACCAGGCCTAGCGGGAATCGGAACAATGAGCAGTTCTTC. This translates into CASSNTRPSGNRNNEQFF. The chain recombines TRBV28 with TRBJ2-1; 9 positions match TRBD2. In germline, CDR1 is MDHEN, CDR2 SYDVKM. V shed 6 bases and J 5 bases; nucleotides not matched to a gene: 17. The CDR3 has 18 residues. Together with reference TRBV28 and TRBJ2-1, the CDR3 gives the full variable domain: DVKVTQSSRYLVKRTGEKVFLECVQDMDHENMFWYRQDPGLGLRLIYFSYDVKMKEKGDIPEGYSVSREKKERFSLILESASTNQTSMYLCASSNTRPSGNRNNEQFFGPGTRLTVL.

The chain carries TRBV5-1 and TRBJ2-1, with 8 nucleotides matching TRBD1. The CDR3 has 14 residues. The V and J ends lost 4 bases and 8 bases, in that order; junction bases with no gene match: 8. Germline CDR1 SGHRS, CDR2 YFSETQ. For the CDR3, the DNA is TGCGCCAGCAGCCCCCGGCAGGGGGCGGATGAGCAGTTCTTC. This encodes CASSPRQGADEQFF.

The chain recombines TRBV25-1 with TRBJ1-2; 10 bases line up with TRBD1. The germline V gene encodes CDR1 MGHDK and CDR2 SYGVNS. Trimming took 2 bases from V and 0 from J; bases not matched to a gene: 9. This CDR3 has 18 residues. The CDR3 DNA reads TGTGCCAGCAGTGAAATCGGGACAGGGGTCACAGCTAACTATGGCTACACCTTC. Translated: CASSEIGTGVTANYGYTF.

CDR3 residues: CASSLTGTGHDTQYF. CDR3 coding DNA: TGTGCCAGCAGCTTAACCGGGACAGGGCACGATACGCAGTATTTT. V gene TRBV7-9 combines with J gene TRBJ2-3; 9 positions match TRBD1. Germline loops: CDR1 SEHNR, CDR2 FQNEAQ (reference sequence). The CDR3 consists of 15 residues. V dropped 2 bases and J dropped 6; count of bases not matched to a gene: 6.

The genes are TRBV27 and TRBJ2-7, with 8 bases fitting TRBD2. Germline V gene sequence: CDR1 MNHEY, CDR2 SMNVEV (reference sequence). This CDR3 comprises 17 residues. V was clipped by 3 bases and J by 2 bases; unmatched bases: 12. DNA of the CDR3: TGTGCCAGCAGTTTGCATCGACCGACTAGCGTTACCTACGAGCAGTACTTC. It specifies CASSLHRPTSVTYEQYF.

In regard to this clone: Its ends do not fully match the called genes, so a read error is possible. V is TRBV6-1 and J is TRBJ1-1; maybe TRBD1 (5 bases). The length of the CDR3 is 13 residues. Germline CDR1 is MNHNS and CDR2 is SASEGT. CDR3 in amino acids: CASSEGTATEAFF. In nucleotides, the CDR3 is TGTGCCAGCAGCGAAGGGACCGCGACTGAAGCTTTCTTT.

This rearrangement joins TRBV19 to TRBJ2-3, with D hard to call. Germline CDR1 is LNHDA and CDR2 is SQIVND (reference sequence). The CDR3 is 12 residues long. The ends were cut back, 8 bases at V and 5 bases at J, with 11 bases in the middle. CDR3 residues: CASAPSGDTQYF. The CDR3 nucleotides are TGTGCCAGTGCCCCAAGTGGAGATACGCAGTATTTT.

V is TRBV2 and J is TRBJ2-7; 9 nucleotides line up with TRBD1. After removal of 7 bases from V and 2 bases from J, the junction contained 6 bases not matched to a gene. Germline values: CDR1 SNHLY, CDR2 FYNNEI. This CDR3 comprises 14 residues. CDR3 sequence (DNA): TGTGCCAGCACCGAGGGACAGGGCGCCTACGAGCAGTACTTC. It specifies CASTEGQGAYEQYF.

The CDR3 DNA reads TGCGCCAGCAGCATAGGACAGGGGGCGAGAGCCGGGGAGCTGTTTTTT. Its translation: CASSIGQGARAGELFF. The chain employs TRBV5-1 and TRBJ2-2; TRBD1 matches 11 bases. After removal of 4 bases from V and 6 bases from J, the junction contained 8 bases not matched to a gene. The CDR3 totals 16 residues. Germline-derived CDR1 and CDR2 are SGHRS and YFSETQ.